Below are 7 T cell receptor beta chains sequenced from a single sample in a study of technical replicates of blood from a handful of donors. Data came from immunoSEQ multiplex PCR; TCRdb stores just in-frame clones and leaves some out. The sample has approximately 75,000 clones, around 97% seen once. Sequencing was done on a sample of T cells isolated from PBMCs. All receptors derive from a human donor in good health.

V usage is TRBV5-5 and J usage is TRBJ1-5, with D uncertain. Germline CDR1 is SGHKS and CDR2 is YYEKEE (reference sequence). Deletions cut 4 bases from V and 8 bases from J, with 19 bases between. The CDR3 is made up of 15 amino acids. The CDR3 reads CASSGVGLGSEPQHF. CDR3 coding DNA: TGTGCCAGCAGCGGTGTTGGGTTGGGCTCGGAGCCCCAGCATTTT. The full variable domain, its missing parts supplied by reference TRBV5-5 and TRBJ1-5, is DAGVTQSPTHLIKTRGQQVTLRCSPISGHKSVSWYQQVLGQGPQFIFQYYEKEERGRGNFPDRFSARQFPNYSSELNVNALLLGDSALYLCASSGVGLGSEPQHFGDGTRLSIL.

The DNA for the CDR3 is TGTGCCAGCAGCTTACTAGCGGAAATCACAGATACGCAGTATTTT. It translates to CASSLLAEITDTQYF. V is TRBV7-6 and J is TRBJ2-3; 7 positions match TRBD2. Losses at the gene ends were 2 bases for V and 2 bases for J; bases not matched to a gene: 4. This CDR3 is built from 15 residues. The germline V gene has CDR1 SGHVS and CDR2 FNYEAQ.

The chain carries TRBV11-2 and TRBJ2-3, with unresolved D. The germline V gene encodes CDR1 SGHAT and CDR2 FQNNGV. V was shortened by 0 bases and J by 3 bases, with 4 bases between the two germline ends. The length of the CDR3 is 13 residues. The CDR3 coding sequence is TGTGCCAGCAGCTTAGATGTAACAGATACGCAGTATTTT. This codes for CASSLDVTDTQYF.

The J gene is TRBJ2-7, the V gene TRBV27, with 12 bases identical to TRBD2. Germline CDR1 is MNHEY and CDR2 is SMNVEV (reference sequence). The CDR3 runs to 17 residues. Trimming cost V 5 bases and J 2 bases; bases outside gene matches: 10. The CDR3 loop is CASSPLAGGPGPYEQYF. The DNA of the CDR3 is TGTGCCAGCAGTCCCCTAGCGGGAGGGCCGGGACCCTACGAGCAGTACTTC.

The rearrangement joins TRBV6-5 to TRBJ1-1; D is unclear. The V gene's germline CDR1 is MNHEY and CDR2 SVGAGI. This CDR3 is 15 amino acids long. With 8 bases removed from V and 4 bases from J, the gap between germline ends came to 20 bases. The CDR3 spells CASSMDGGLATEAFF. The DNA of the CDR3 is TGTGCCAGCTCAATGGACGGAGGGTTAGCCACTGAAGCTTTCTTT.

V gene TRBV6-5 combines with J gene TRBJ2-3, with D perhaps TRBD2 (6 bases). This CDR3 region has 16 residues. Trimming removed 0 bases at V and 2 bases at J, with 12 bases between. CDR1 and CDR2 (germline): MNHEY, SVGAGI. In DNA form, the CDR3 reads TGTGCCAGCAGTTACTCGGAGGGGTACATCACAGATACGCAGTATTTT. Translating it yields CASSYSEGYITDTQYF.

This CDR3 reads CASSWEREASYEQYF. CDR3 DNA: TGTGCCAGCAGTTGGGAGCGGGAGGCCTCCTACGAGCAGTACTTC. The genes are TRBV6-5 and TRBJ2-7; 9 nucleotides match TRBD2. The CDR3 consists of 15 residues. Looked up from germline, CDR1 is MNHEY and CDR2 is SVGAGI. The ends lost 4 bases at V and 0 bases at J; junction bases unmatched: 4.